A selection of T cell receptor beta chains follows, all from one sample in a study of CD8+ T cells in alopecia areata. Sequenced by immunoSEQ multiplex PCR; TCRdb stores in-frame clones only, minus some. The table includes 100,000 to 150,000 clones, 58% detected once. Sequenced material: CD8+ T cells sorted from blood, taken at week 4, from a patient treated with tofacitinib. These receptors came from a human donor with alopecia areata. The CDR3 runs from the conserved cysteine through the conserved F or W. A D gene is named only where the DNA matches it firmly. Rows may omit the clone size; those that give it use once, few, many or a size class.

d_gene	v_gene	abundance	j_gene	CDR3aa	CDR3nt
.	TRBV7-8	.	TRBJ2-7	CASSSLVPGHEQYF	TGTGCCAGCAGCTCCCTAGTCCCGGGCCACGAGCAGTACTTC
.	TRBV11-2	.	TRBJ2-3	CASSLGPGTDTQYF	TGTGCCAGCAGCTTAGGACCAGGGACAGATACGCAGTATTTT
TRBD1	TRBV29-1	.	TRBJ2-5	CSVRTGEETQYF	TGCAGCGTGAGGACAGGGGAAGAGACCCAGTACTTC
.	TRBV25-1	.	TRBJ2-6	CASRGGPGANVLTF	TGTGCCAGCAGAGGGGGGCCTGGGGCCAACGTCCTGACTTTC
.	TRBV30	few	TRBJ1-1	CAWTPGTMNTEAFF	TGTGCCTGGACCCCGGGGACCATGAACACTGAAGCTTTCTTT
.	TRBV5-4	medium-sized	TRBJ1-4	CASSQDGWTMNEKLFF	TGCGCCAGCAGCCAAGACGGATGGACGATGAATGAAAAACTGTTTTTT
TRBD1	TRBV18	.	TRBJ2-5	CASSPTGKFQETQYF	TGTGCCAGCTCACCGACAGGGAAATTCCAAGAGACCCAGTACTTC
.	TRBV7-8	.	TRBJ2-3	CASSPEARVSTDTQYF	TGTGCCAGCAGCCCCGAGGCGCGGGTCAGCACAGATACGCAGTATTTT
.	TRBV30	.	TRBJ2-1	CAWIAEGEQFF	TGTGCCTGGATAGCCGAAGGTGAGCAGTTCTTC
TRBD1	TRBV7-9	few	TRBJ2-7	CASSLQGATAYEQYF	TGTGCCAGCAGCTTACAGGGGGCCACCGCCTACGAGCAGTACTTC
.	TRBV7-8	few	TRBJ2-5	CASSLPGEGTQYF	TGTGCCAGCAGCTTGCCAGGGGAAGGGACCCAGTACTTC
.	TRBV13	.	TRBJ2-7	CASSLVGIPGEQYF	TGTGCCAGCAGCTTAGTTGGGATCCCGGGGGAGCAGTACTTC
TRBD1	TRBV10-3	.	TRBJ2-1	CAIRGTGPRDEQFF	TGTGCCATCAGGGGGACAGGGCCAAGGGATGAGCAGTTCTTC
.	TRBV29-1	.	TRBJ2-5	CSVEPRTVETQYF	TGCAGCGTTGAACCCCGGACAGTGGAGACCCAGTACTTC
.	TRBV28	once	TRBJ1-2	CASKDMYGYTF	TGTGCCAGCAAAGATATGTATGGCTACACCTTC
.	TRBV29-1	.	TRBJ1-2	CSSPSRDARNYGYTF	TGCAGCTCCCCCTCCAGGGACGCCAGGAACTATGGCTACACCTTC
.	TRBV12-5	once	TRBJ2-1	CASGLFLGAPVDEQFF	TGTGCTAGTGGTTTGTTTCTGGGAGCCCCCGTCGATGAGCAGTTCTTC
.	TRBV11-2	few	TRBJ1-1	CASSWDLNTEAFF	TGTGCCAGCAGCTGGGACTTGAACACTGAAGCTTTCTTT
.	TRBV27	few	TRBJ2-7	CASSSANTYEQYF	TGTGCCAGCAGTTCGGCTAACACCTACGAGCAGTACTTC
.	TRBV13	.	TRBJ1-2	CASSSYGSNYGYTF	TGTGCCAGCAGCTCGTACGGGTCTAACTATGGCTACACCTTC
.	TRBV29-1	few	TRBJ2-1	CSAGDEQFF	TGCAGCGCGGGGGACGAGCAGTTCTTC
.	TRBV30	.	TRBJ1-5	CAWSLGRQPQHF	TGTGCCTGGAGCTTGGGGCGGCAGCCCCAGCATTTT
.	TRBV6-4	.	TRBJ2-3	CASSDGGFPQYF	TGTGCCAGCAGTGACGGAGGCTTCCCGCAGTATTTT
.	TRBV30	.	TRBJ2-5	CAWGDGSRTQYF	TGTGCCTGGGGGGACGGTTCGAGGACCCAGTACTTC
TRBD1	TRBV7-2	.	TRBJ2-7	CASSSGQGYYEQYF	TGTGCCAGCAGCTCTGGACAGGGCTACTACGAGCAGTACTTC
.	TRBV27	.	TRBJ1-2	CASSLTGIDGYTF	TGTGCCAGCAGTTTAACAGGGATCGATGGCTACACCTTC
.	TRBV7-9	.	TRBJ2-7	CASSLVLGFHEQYF	TGTGCCAGCAGCTTAGTGCTAGGGTTCCACGAGCAGTACTTC
TRBD2	TRBV29-1	few	TRBJ2-7	CSVALAGGSSYEQYF	TGCAGCGTGGCCCTGGCGGGGGGGAGCTCCTACGAGCAGTACTTC